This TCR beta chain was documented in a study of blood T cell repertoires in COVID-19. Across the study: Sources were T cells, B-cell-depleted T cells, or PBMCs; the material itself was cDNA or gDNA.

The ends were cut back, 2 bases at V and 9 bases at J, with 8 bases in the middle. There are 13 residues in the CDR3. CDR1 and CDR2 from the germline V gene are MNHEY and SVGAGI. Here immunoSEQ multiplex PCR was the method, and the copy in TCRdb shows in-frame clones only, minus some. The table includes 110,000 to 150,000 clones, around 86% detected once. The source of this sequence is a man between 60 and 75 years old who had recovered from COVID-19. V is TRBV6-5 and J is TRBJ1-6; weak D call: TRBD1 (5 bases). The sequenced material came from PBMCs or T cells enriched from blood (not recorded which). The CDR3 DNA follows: TGTGCCAGCAGTTACGGGGGGGGTTCACCCCTCCACTTT. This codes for CASSYGGGSPLHF.